This T cell receptor beta chain was sequenced in a study of blood T cells in healthy people across ages. General study points: More naive CD4+ cells and higher diversity marked long-lived donors relative to aged donors.

The V gene lost 6 bases and the J gene lost 3 bases, with 15 bases spanning the gap. From germline, CDR1 is MNHEY and CDR2 SMNVEV (reference sequence). The CDR3 spans 14 residues. Around 9 milliliters of peripheral blood were drawn from each donor into EDTA-treated tubes. PBMCs numbering at least 6.5 million were isolated per sample. With a J-beta primer mix and a sample-barcoded 5' primer, a second PCR ran about 7 to 12 cycles. Each of the cDNA molecules was tagged by a template-switch adaptor with 12 random nucleotides. TCRdb independently ran MiXCR on the 5' RACE reads; one entry per CDR3 protein. The data show approximately 680,000 distinct CDR3 sequences, roughly 32% seen once. As for this clonotype: No antigen is known for it.

The TCR was taken from a woman older than 75 in good health. The sequenced sample consisted of blood. V is TRBV27 and J is TRBJ2-7, with D tentatively TRBD1 (5 bases). The CDR3 DNA follows: TGTGCCAGCAGCGTAGGAACAGGAATCTACGAGCAGTACTTC. This sequence encodes CASSVGTGIYEQYF.